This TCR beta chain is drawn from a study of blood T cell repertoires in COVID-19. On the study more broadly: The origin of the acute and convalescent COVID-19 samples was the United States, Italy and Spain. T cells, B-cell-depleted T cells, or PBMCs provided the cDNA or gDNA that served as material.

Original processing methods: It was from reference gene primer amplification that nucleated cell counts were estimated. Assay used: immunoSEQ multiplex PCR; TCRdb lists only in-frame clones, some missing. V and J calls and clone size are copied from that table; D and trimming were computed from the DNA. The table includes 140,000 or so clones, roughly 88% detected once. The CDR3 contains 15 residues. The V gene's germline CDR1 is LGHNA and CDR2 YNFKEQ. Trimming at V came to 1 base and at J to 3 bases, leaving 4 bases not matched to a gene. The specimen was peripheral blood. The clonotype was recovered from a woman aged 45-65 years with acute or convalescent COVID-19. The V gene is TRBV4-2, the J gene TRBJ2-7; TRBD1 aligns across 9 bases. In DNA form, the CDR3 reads TGTGCCAGCAGCCAAGGGGGACAGGGAGGCTACGAGCAGTACTTC. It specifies CASSQGGQGGYEQYF.